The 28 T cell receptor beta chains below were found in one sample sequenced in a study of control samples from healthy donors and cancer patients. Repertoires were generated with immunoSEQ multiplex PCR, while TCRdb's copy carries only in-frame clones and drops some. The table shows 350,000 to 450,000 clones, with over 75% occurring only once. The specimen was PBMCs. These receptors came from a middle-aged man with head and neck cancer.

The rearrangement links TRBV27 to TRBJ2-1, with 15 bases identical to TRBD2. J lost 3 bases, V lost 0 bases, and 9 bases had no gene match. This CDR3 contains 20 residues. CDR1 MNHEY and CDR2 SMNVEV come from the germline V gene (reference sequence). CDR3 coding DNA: TGTGCCAGCAGTTTATCGAGGACTAGCGGGAGGGCCTCTTACTACAATGAGCAGTTCTTC. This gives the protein CASSLSRTSGRASYYNEQFF.

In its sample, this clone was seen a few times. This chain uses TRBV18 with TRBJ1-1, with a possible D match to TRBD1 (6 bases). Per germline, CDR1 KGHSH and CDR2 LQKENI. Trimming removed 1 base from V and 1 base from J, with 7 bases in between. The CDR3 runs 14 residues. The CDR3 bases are TGTGCCAGCTCACCACAGGGGGAGAACACTGAAGCTTTCTTT. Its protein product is CASSPQGENTEAFF.

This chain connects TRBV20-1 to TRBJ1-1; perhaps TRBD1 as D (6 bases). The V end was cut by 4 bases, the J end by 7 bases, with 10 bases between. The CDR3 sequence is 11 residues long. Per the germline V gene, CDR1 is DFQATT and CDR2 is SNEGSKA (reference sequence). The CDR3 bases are TGCAGTGCTACAGGACAGCATGAAGCTTTCTTT. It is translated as CSATGQHEAFF.

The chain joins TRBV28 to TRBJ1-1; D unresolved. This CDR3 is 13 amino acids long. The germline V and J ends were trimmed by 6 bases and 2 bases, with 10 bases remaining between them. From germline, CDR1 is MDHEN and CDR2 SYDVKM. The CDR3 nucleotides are TGTGCCAGCAGCTCCGTTATTAACACTGAAGCTTTCTTT. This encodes CASSSVINTEAFF.

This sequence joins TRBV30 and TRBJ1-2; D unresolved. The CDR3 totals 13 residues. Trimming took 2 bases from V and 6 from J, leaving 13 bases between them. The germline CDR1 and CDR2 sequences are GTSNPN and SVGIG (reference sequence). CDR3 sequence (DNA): TGTGCCTGGAGTAGCGGGGTAGGTGATGGCTACACCTTC. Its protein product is CAWSSGVGDGYTF. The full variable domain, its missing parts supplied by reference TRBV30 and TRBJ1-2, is SQTIHQWPATLVQPVGSPLSLECTVEGTSNPNLYWYRQAAGRGLQLLFYSVGIGQISSEVPQNLSASRPQDRQFILSSKKLLLSDSGFYLCAWSSGVGDGYTFGSGTRLTVV.

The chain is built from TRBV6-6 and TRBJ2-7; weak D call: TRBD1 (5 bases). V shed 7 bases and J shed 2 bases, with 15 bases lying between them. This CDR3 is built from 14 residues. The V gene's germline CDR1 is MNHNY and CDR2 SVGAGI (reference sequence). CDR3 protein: CASITDKNTYEQYF. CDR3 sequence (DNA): TGTGCCAGCATTACGGACAAGAATACCTACGAGCAGTACTTC.

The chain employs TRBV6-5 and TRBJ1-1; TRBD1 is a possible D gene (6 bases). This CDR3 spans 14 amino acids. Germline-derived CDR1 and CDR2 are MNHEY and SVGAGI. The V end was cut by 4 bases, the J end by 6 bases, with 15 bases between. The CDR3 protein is CASSWVQGRAEAFF. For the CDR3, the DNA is TGTGCCAGCAGTTGGGTACAGGGTAGGGCTGAAGCTTTCTTT.

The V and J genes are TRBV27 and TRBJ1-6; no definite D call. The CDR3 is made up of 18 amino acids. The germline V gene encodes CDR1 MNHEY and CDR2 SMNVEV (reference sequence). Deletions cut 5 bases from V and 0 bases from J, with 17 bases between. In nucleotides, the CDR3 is TGTGCCAGCAGTCCGGGCCGCACCCCACTCTCCTATAATTCACCCCTCCACTTT. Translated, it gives CASSPGRTPLSYNSPLHF.

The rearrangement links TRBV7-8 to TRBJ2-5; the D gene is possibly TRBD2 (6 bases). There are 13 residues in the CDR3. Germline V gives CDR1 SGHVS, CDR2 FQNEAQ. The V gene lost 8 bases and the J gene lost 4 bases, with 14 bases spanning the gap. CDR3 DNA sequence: TGTGCCAGCTGCCGGGGGATGAGAGAGACCCAGTACTTC. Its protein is CASCRGMRETQYF.

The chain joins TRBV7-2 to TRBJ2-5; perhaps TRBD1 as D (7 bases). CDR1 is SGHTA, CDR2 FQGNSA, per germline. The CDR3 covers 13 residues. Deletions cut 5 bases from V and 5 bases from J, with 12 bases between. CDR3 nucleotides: TGTGCCAGCAGCCCAGGGGGGCGGGAGACCCAGTACTTC. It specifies CASSPGGRETQYF.

CDR3 sequence reads: CATTAGYYGYTF. CDR3 DNA: TGTGCCACCACTGCGGGGTACTATGGCTACACCTTC. V gene TRBV28 combines with J gene TRBJ1-2; D remains unclear. V dropped 10 bases and J dropped 3 bases, with 12 bases sitting between them. Germline loops: CDR1 MDHEN, CDR2 SYDVKM. The CDR3 consists of 12 residues.

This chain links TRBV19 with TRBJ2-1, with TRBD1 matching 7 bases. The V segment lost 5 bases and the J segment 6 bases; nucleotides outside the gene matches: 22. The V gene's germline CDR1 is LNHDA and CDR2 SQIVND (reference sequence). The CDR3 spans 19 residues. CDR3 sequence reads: CASSETGIFSRVQSNEQFF. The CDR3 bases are TGTGCCAGTAGTGAGACAGGGATTTTCTCTAGGGTCCAAAGCAATGAGCAGTTCTTC.

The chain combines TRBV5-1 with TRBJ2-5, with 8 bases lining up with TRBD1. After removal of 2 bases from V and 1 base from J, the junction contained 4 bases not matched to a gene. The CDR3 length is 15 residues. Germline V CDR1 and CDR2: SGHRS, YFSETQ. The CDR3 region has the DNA TGCGCCAGCAGCTTACAGGGGGGCATCCAAGAGACCCAGTACTTC. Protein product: CASSLQGGIQETQYF.

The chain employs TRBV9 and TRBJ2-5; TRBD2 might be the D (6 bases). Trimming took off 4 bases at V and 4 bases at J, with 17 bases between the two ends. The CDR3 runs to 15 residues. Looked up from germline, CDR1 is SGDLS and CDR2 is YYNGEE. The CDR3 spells CASSSQPTRTETQYF. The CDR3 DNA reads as TGTGCCAGCAGCTCCCAACCGACTAGAACAGAGACCCAGTACTTC.

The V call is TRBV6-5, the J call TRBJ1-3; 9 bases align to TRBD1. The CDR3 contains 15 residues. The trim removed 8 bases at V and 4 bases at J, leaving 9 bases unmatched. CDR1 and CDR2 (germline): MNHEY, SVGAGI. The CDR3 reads CASGLQGASGNTIYF. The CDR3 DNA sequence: TGTGCCAGCGGGTTACAGGGGGCCTCGGGAAACACCATATATTTT.

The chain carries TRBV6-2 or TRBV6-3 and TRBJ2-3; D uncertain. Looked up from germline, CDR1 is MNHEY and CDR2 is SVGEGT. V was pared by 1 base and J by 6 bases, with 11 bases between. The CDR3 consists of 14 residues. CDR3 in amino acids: CASSYLGSADTQYF. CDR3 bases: TGTGCCAGCAGTTACTTGGGGTCAGCGGATACGCAGTATTTT.

The CDR3 here is CASSIGARNQPQHF. The DNA of the CDR3 is TGTGCCAGTAGTATAGGGGCCCGCAATCAGCCCCAGCATTTT. The rearrangement uses TRBV19 and TRBJ1-5; D gene uncertain. V lost 1 base and J 2 bases, leaving 6 bases between the germline ends. The V gene's germline CDR1 is LNHDA and CDR2 SQIVND (reference sequence). The CDR3 spans 14 residues.

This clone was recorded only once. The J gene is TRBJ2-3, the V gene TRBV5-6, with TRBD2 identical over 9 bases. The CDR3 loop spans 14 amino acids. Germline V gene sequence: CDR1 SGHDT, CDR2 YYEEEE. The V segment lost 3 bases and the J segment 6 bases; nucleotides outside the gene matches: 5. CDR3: CASSSAGGGDTQYF. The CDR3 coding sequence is TGTGCCAGCAGCTCAGCGGGAGGAGGCGATACGCAGTATTTT.

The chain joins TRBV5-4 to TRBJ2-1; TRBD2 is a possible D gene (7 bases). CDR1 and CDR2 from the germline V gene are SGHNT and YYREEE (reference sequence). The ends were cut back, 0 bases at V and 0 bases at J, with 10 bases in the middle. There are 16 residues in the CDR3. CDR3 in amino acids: CASSLGGGSSYNEQFF. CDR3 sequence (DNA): TGTGCCAGCAGCTTGGGGGGGGGCTCCTCCTACAATGAGCAGTTCTTC.

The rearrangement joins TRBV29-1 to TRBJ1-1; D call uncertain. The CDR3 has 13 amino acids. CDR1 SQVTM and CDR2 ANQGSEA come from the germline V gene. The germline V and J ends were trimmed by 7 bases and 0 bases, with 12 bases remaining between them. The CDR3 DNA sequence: TGCAGCGCGGCCGGGCCGCTGAACACTGAAGCTTTCTTT. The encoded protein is CSAAGPLNTEAFF.

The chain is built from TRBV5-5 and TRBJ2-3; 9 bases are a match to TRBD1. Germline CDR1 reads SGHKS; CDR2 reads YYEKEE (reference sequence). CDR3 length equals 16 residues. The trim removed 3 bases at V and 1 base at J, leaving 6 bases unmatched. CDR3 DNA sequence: TGTGCCAGCAGCTCGGGACAGGGTGGGGGCACAGATACGCAGTATTTT. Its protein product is CASSSGQGGGTDTQYF.

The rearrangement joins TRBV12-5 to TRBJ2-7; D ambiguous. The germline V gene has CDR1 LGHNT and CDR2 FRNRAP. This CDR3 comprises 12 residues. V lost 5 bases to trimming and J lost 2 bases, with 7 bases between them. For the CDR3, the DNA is TGTGCTAGTGGTAGATTAACCTACGAGCAGTACTTC. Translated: CASGRLTYEQYF.

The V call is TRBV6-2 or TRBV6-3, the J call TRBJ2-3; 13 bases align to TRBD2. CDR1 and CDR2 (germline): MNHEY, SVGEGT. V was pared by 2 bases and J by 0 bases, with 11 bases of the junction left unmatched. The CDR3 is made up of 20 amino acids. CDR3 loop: CASSYRARLAGGLSTDTQYF. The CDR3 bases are TGTGCCAGCAGTTACCGGGCGAGACTAGCGGGGGGTTTGAGCACAGATACGCAGTATTTT.

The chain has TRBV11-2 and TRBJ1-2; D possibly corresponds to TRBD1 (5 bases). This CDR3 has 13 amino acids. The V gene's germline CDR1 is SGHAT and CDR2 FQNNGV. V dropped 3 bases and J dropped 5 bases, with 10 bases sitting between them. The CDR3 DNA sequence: TGTGCCAGCAGCTTGGGACCGACTTATGGCTACACCTTC. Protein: CASSLGPTYGYTF.

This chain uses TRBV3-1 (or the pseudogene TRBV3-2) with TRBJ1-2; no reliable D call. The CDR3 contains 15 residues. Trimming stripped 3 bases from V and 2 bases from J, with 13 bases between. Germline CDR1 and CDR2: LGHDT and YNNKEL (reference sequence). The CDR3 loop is CASSQASALNYGYTF. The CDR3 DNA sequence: TGTGCCAGCAGCCAGGCGTCAGCACTCAACTATGGCTACACCTTC.

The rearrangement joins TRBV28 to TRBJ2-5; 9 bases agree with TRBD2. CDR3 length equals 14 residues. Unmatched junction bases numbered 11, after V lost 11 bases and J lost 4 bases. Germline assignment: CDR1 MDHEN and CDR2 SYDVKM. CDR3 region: CARGRGGGGETQYF. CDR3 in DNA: TGTGCCCGCGGGCGCGGCGGGGGGGGAGAGACCCAGTACTTC.

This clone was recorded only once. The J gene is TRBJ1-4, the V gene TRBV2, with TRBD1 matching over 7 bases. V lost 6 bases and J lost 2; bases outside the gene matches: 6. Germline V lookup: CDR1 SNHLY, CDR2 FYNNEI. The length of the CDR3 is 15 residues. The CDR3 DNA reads TGTGCCAGCAGGCCGCCGGGACAGACTAATGAAAAACTGTTTTTT. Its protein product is CASRPPGQTNEKLFF.

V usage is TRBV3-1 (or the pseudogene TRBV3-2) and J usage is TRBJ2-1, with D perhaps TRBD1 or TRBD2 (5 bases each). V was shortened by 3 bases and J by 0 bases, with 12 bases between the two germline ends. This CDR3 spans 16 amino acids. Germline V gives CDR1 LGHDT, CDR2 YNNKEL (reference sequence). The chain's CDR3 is CASSHTGLLSYNEQFF. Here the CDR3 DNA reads TGTGCCAGCAGCCATACGGGGCTGCTCTCCTACAATGAGCAGTTCTTC.